This T cell receptor beta chain was documented in a study of shared clonotypes between healthy human individuals. The CDR3 runs to 17 residues. Trimming cost V 4 bases and J 0 bases, with 17 bases left between them. Germline lookup yields CDR1 SGHNT and CDR2 YENEEA. Produced via immunoSEQ multiplex PCR; TCRdb's table is partial and in-frame only. Of about 2.3 million clones detected, 92% appear once; the ten largest clones hold 0.37%. The clonotype originates from a young man in good health. Some clones in this sample may be carry-over from other donors' samples. The chain links TRBV11-3 to TRBJ2-3; D perhaps matches TRBD2 (6 bases). Sequencing input: naive CD4+ T cells from PBMCs. Subset denoted: CD45RA+ positively selected. The CDR3 region is CASSSSSGGASTDTQYF. The CDR3 DNA reads TGTGCCAGCAGCTCCTCATCGGGCGGGGCCAGCACAGATACGCAGTATTTT.